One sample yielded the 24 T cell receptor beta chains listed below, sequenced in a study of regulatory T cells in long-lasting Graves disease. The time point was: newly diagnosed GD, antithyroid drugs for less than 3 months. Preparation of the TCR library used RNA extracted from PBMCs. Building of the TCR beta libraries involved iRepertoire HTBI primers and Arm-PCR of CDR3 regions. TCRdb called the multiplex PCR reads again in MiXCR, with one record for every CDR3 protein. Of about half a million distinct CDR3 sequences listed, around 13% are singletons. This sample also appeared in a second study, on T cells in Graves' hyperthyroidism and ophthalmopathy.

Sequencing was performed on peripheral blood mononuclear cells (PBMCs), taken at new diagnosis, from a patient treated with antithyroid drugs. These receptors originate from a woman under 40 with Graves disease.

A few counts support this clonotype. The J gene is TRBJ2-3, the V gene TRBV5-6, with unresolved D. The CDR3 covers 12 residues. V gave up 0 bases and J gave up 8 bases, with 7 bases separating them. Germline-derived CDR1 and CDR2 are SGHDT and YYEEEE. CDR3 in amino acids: CASSLGDGTQYF. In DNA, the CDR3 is TGTGCCAGCAGCTTGGGGGATGGTACGCAGTATTTT.

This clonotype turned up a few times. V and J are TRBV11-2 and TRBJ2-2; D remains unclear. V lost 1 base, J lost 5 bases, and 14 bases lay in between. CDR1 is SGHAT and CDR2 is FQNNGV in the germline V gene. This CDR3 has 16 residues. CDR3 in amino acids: CASSLAPGQSTGELFF. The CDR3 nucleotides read TGTGCCAGCAGCTTAGCCCCCGGGCAGTCGACCGGGGAGCTGTTTTTT.

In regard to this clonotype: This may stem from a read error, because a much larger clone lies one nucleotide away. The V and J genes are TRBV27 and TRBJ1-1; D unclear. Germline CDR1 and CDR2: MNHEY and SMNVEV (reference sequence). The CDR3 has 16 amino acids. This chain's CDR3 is CASSLVSVGRNTVAFF. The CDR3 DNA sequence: TGTGCCAGCAGCTTAGTAAGTGTGGGCAGAAACACTGTAGCTTTCTTT.

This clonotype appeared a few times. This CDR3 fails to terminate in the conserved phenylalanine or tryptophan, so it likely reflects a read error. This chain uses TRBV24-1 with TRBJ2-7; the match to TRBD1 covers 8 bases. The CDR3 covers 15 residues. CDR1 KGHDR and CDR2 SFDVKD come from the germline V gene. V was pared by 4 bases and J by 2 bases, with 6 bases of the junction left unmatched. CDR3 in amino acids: CATSDSDRATYEQYL. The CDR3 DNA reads TGTGCCACCAGTGACTCGGACAGGGCAACCTACGAGCAGTACCTC.

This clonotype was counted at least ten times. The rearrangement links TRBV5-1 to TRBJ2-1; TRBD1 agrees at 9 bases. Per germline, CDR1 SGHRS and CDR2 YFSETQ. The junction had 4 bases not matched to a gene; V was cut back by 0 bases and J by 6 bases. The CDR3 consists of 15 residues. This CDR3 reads CASSLAGTGSNEQFF. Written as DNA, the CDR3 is TGCGCCAGCAGCTTGGCCGGGACAGGGTCCAATGAGCAGTTCTTC.

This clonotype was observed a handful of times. CDR3 residues: CSAQRGPGNTEAFF. The CDR3 DNA reads TGCAGTGCTCAACGGGGCCCCGGAAACACTGAAGCTTTCTTT. The chain recombines TRBV20-1 with TRBJ1-1; TRBD1 is a possible D gene (5 bases). Between the trimmed V and J ends, which lost 5 bases and 2 bases, there was a span of 15 bases. Germline lookup yields CDR1 DFQATT and CDR2 SNEGSKA (reference sequence). The CDR3 consists of 14 residues.

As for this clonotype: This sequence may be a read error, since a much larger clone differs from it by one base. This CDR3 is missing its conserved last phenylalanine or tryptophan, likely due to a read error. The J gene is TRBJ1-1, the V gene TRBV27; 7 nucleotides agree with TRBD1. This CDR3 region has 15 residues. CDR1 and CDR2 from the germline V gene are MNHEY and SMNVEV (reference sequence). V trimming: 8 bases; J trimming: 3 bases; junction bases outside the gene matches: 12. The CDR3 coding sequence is TGTGCCAGCTTTCTTAGACAGGGTGGGGACACTGAAGCTTTCTCT. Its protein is CASFLRQGGDTEAFS.

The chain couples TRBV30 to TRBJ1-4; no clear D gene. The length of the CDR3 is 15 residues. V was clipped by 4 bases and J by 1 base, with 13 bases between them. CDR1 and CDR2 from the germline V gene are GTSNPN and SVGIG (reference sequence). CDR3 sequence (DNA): TGTGCCTGGACCCTACCGGGGAAAACTAATGAAAAACTGTTTTTT. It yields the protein CAWTLPGKTNEKLFF.

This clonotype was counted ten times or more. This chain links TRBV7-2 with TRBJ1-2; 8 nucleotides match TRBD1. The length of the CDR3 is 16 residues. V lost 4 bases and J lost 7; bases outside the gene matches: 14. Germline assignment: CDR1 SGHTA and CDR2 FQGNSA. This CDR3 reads CASSSRQGSPVIGYTF. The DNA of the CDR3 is TGTGCCAGCAGCTCCCGACAGGGGAGCCCAGTTATTGGCTACACCTTC.

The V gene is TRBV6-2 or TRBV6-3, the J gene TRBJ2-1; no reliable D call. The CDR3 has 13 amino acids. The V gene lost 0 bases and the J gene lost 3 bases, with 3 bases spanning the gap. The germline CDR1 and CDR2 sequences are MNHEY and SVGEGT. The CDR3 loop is CASSYSHYNEQFF. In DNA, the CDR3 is TGTGCCAGCAGTTACTCACACTACAATGAGCAGTTCTTC.

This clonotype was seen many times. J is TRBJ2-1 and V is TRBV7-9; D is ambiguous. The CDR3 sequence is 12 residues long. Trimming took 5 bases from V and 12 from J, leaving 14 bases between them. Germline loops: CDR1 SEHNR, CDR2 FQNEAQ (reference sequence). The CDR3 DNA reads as TGTGCCAGCAGCCTGGATACCAGCCGGCAGTTCTTC. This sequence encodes CASSLDTSRQFF.

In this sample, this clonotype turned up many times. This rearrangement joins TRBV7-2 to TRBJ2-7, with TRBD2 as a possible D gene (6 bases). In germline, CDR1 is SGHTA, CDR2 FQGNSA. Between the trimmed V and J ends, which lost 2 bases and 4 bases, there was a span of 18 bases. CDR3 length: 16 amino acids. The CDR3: CASSLNGWPSEYEQYF. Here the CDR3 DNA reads TGTGCCAGCAGCTTAAATGGTTGGCCTAGCGAATACGAGCAGTACTTC.

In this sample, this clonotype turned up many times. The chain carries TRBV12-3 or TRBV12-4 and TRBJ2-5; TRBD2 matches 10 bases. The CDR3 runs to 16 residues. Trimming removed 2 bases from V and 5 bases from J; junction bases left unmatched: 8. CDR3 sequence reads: CASSLPASGSSETQYF. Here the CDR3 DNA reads TGTGCCAGCAGTTTACCGGCTAGCGGGAGTTCGGAGACCCAGTACTTC.

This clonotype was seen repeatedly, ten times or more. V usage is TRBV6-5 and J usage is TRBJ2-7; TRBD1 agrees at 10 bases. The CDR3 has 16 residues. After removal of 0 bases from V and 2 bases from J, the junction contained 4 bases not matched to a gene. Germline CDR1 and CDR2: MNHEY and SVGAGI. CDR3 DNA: TGTGCCAGCAGTTACTCGACGGGACAGGGGCCCTACGAGCAGTACTTC. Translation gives CASSYSTGQGPYEQYF.

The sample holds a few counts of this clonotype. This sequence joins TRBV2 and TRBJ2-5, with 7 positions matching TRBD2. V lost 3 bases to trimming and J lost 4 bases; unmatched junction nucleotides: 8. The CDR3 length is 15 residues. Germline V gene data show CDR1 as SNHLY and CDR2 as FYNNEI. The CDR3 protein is CASSDGRESRETQYF. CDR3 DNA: TGTGCCAGCAGTGATGGGAGGGAATCACGAGAGACCCAGTACTTC.

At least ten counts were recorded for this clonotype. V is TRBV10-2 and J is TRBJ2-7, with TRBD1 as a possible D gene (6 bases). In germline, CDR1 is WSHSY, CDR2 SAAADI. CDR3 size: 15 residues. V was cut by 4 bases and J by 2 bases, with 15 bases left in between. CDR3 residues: CASSGRTVTTYEQYF. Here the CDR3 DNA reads TGCGCCAGCAGTGGCCGGACAGTTACCACCTACGAGCAGTACTTC.

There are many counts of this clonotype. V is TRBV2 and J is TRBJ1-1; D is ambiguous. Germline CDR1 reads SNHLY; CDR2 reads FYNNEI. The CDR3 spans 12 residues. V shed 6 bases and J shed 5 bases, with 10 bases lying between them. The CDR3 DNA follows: TGTGCCAGCAGCCGGGAAGGGACTGAAGCTTTCTTT. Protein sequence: CASSREGTEAFF.

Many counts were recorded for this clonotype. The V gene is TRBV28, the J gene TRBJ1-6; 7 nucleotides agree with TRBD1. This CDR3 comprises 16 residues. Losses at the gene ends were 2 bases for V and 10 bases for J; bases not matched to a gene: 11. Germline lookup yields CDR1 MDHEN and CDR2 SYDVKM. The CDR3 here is CASSLVPDRVGSPLHF. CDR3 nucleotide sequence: TGTGCCAGCAGTTTAGTCCCAGACAGGGTAGGATCACCCCTCCACTTT.

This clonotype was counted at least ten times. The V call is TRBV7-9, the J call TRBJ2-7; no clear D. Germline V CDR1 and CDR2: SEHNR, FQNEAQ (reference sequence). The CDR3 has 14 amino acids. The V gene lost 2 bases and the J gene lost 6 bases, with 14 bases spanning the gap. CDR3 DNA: TGTGCCAGCAGCTTAAGGGCCCGCATCGGCGAGCAGTACTTC. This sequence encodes CASSLRARIGEQYF.

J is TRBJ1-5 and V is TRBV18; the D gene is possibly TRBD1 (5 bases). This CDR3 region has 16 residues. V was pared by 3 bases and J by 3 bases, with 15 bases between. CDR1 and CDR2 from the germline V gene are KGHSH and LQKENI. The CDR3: CASSPSVPGTNQPQHF. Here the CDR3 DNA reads TGTGCCAGCTCACCTTCCGTCCCGGGGACCAATCAGCCCCAGCATTTT. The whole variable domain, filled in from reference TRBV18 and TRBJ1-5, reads NAGVMQNPRHLVRRRGQEARLRCSPMKGHSHVYWYRQLPEEGLKFMVYLQKENIIDESGMPKERFSAEFPKEGPSILRIQQVVRGDSAAYFCASSPSVPGTNQPQHFGDGTRLSIL.

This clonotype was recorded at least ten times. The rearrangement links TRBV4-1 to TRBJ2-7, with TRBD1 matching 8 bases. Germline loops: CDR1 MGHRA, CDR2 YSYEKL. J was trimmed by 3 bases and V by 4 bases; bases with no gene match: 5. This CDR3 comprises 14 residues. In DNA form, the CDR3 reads TGCGCCAGCAGCCCAAACAGGGGGAACTACGAGCAGTACTTC. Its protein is CASSPNRGNYEQYF.

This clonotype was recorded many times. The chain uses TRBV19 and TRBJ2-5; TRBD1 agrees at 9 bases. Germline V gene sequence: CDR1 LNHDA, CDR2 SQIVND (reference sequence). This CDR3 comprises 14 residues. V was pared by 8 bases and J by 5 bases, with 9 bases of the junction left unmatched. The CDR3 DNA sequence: TGTGCCAGTTCCGGGACAGGGACGCGGGAGACCCAGTACTTC. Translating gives CASSGTGTRETQYF. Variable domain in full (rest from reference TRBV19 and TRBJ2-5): DGGITQSPKYLFRKEGQNVTLSCEQNLNHDAMYWYRQDPGQGLRLIYYSQIVNDFQKGDIAEGYSVSREKKESFPLTVTSAQKNPTAFYLCASSGTGTRETQYFGPGTRLLVL.

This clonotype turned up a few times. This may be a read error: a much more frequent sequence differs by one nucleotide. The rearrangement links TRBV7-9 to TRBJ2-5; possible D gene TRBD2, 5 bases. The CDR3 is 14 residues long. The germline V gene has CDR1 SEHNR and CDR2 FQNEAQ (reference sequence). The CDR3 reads CATSFPTGQETQYF. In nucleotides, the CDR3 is TGTGCCACCAGCTTCCCGACGGGGCAAGAGACCCAGTACTTC.

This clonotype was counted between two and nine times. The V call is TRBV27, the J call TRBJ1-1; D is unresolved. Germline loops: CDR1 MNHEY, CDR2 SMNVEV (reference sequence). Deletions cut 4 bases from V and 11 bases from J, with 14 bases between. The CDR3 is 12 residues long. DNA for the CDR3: TGTGCCAGCAGTTCAGCAGGAAGAGGGGCTTTCTTT. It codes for CASSSAGRGAFF.